This is a list of T cell receptor beta chains from one sample in a study of cytomegalovirus exposure and HLA in healthy donors. The assay was immunoSEQ multiplex PCR, and TCRdb's table has in-frame clones only and misses some. The table records about 150,000 clones, roughly 70% of them present only once. Sequenced material: PBMCs. The receptors derive from a man aged 55 to 69 in good health and CMV-seronegative. Each CDR3 is given with its conserved first and last residue. A D gene is named only where the DNA matches it firmly. Expanded clones are given a class, and other clones once, few, many or no size at all.

CDR3nt	CDR3aa	abundance	v_gene	j_gene	d_gene
TGTGCCAGCAGCTTAAGGACAGTAGCAACTAATGAAAAACTGTTTTTT	CASSLRTVATNEKLFF	few	TRBV7-8	TRBJ1-4	.
TGTGCCACCAGCAGAGGAGCGGGAGGTGCAGATACGCAGTATTTT	CATSRGAGGADTQYF	.	TRBV15	TRBJ2-3	TRBD2
TGTGCCAGCAGTAGGGGGACTAGCGGGTTGTACGAGCAGTACTTC	CASSRGTSGLYEQYF	.	TRBV6-1	TRBJ2-7	TRBD2
TGCGCCAGCAGCTTGGCAGGGGGGCAAGAGACCCAGTACTTC	CASSLAGGQETQYF	.	TRBV5-1	TRBJ2-5	.
TGCGCCACCTCATCGAGCGGATCAAACACCGGGGAGCTGTTTTTT	CATSSSGSNTGELFF	.	TRBV5-1	TRBJ2-2	.
TGTGCCAGCAGCCCGCAAAGACAGGGAAGCACTGAAGCTTTCTTT	CASSPQRQGSTEAFF	.	TRBV7-8	TRBJ1-1	TRBD1
TGCGCCAGCAGCTTACACAGGGTCAATGAAAAACTGTTTTTT	CASSLHRVNEKLFF	.	TRBV4-1	TRBJ1-4	.
TGTGCCAGCAGCGTCGACACGGGGGGATATGGCTACACCTTC	CASSVDTGGYGYTF	few	TRBV9	TRBJ1-2	.
TGTGCCACCAGCAAGACAGGGAGCGGCAATCAGCCCCAGCATTTT	CATSKTGSGNQPQHF	.	TRBV15	TRBJ1-5	TRBD1
TGTGCCAGCAGCGAAGGACAGGGGGCATCCTACGAGCAGTACTTC	CASSEGQGASYEQYF	.	TRBV9	TRBJ2-7	TRBD1
TGTGCCAGCCGCCACAGGGTCGGCTATGGCTACACCTTC	CASRHRVGYGYTF	once	TRBV27	TRBJ1-2	.
TGTGCCAGCACCCCAATACAGGGTGGATACAATGAGCAGTTCTTC	CASTPIQGGYNEQFF	.	TRBV2	TRBJ2-1	.
TGCGCCAGCAGCTTGACGGTAGCGGGGGTCAATGAGCAGTTCTTC	CASSLTVAGVNEQFF	.	TRBV5-1	TRBJ2-1	TRBD2
TGTGCCAGCAGCCCAGAGGCGTTGGGGGGGATCTATGGCTACACCTTC	CASSPEALGGIYGYTF	.	TRBV9	TRBJ1-2	.
TGTGCCAGCAGCAGAGACAGGGGTGCGACAGATACGCAGTATTTT	CASSRDRGATDTQYF	.	TRBV7-7	TRBJ2-3	TRBD1
TGTGCCAGCACCAGAATACAGGGGGCAGATACGCAGTATTTT	CASTRIQGADTQYF	few	TRBV2	TRBJ2-3	TRBD1
TGCGCCAGCAGCCACGGGACAGGGCCATCCTACGAGCAGTACTTC	CASSHGTGPSYEQYF	.	TRBV4-1	TRBJ2-7	TRBD1
TGTGCCAGTAGGTCGGGGACCGGGGAGCTGTTTTTT	CASRSGTGELFF	.	TRBV19	TRBJ2-2	.
TGTGCCAGCAGCTGGGGACAGGGTGGCTACGAGCAGTACTTC	CASSWGQGGYEQYF	once	TRBV5-6	TRBJ2-7	TRBD1
TGTGCCAGTAGTATCAGGGGCTTCACCGGGGAGCTGTTTTTT	CASSIRGFTGELFF	.	TRBV19	TRBJ2-2	.
TGTGCCAGCAGCCCCCCGTCCGCGAGTTCTGGGCAGTACTTC	CASSPPSASSGQYF	.	TRBV7-8	TRBJ2-7	.
TGTGCCAGTAGGGGGACTAGCGGGGGACCCTACGAGCAGTACTTC	CASRGTSGGPYEQYF	.	TRBV19	TRBJ2-7	TRBD2
TGTGCCTGGGGCCCCGGAAGGGAGGAAAAACTGTTTTTT	CAWGPGREEKLFF	.	TRBV30	TRBJ1-4	.
TGTGCCAGCTCACCACCTAACTGGTCATCTTACAATGAGCAGTTCTTC	CASSPPNWSSYNEQFF	few	TRBV18	TRBJ2-1	.
TGTGCCTGGAATATAGCGGGAGGGTTGGGAGATACGCAGTATTTT	CAWNIAGGLGDTQYF	.	TRBV30	TRBJ2-3	TRBD2
TGTGCCACCAGCAGCCCAAAGCCAGGGGATTCGGATACGCAGTATTTT	CATSSPKPGDSDTQYF	.	TRBV15	TRBJ2-3	.
TGTGCCAGCAGCTTAGCGGTGGACGGGAAGCAGTTCTTC	CASSLAVDGKQFF	.	TRBV7-6	TRBJ2-1	.
TGTGCCAGCAGTGAAAAGCCGCCGGGACTAGCGGCCTACGAGCAGTACTTC	CASSEKPPGLAAYEQYF	.	TRBV25-1	TRBJ2-7	TRBD2
TGTGCCAGCAGTTATACAGCGAACACCGGGGAGCTGTTTTTT	CASSYTANTGELFF	.	TRBV11-3	TRBJ2-2	.
TGTGCCAGCAGACCGTATAGCGAGGGGAACACTGAAGCTTTCTTT	CASRPYSEGNTEAFF	.	TRBV6-1	TRBJ1-1	.
TGTGCCAGTAGTATGGCTGTGAGGACTCCGAACACCGGGGAGCTGTTTTTT	CASSMAVRTPNTGELFF	few	TRBV19	TRBJ2-2	.
TGTGCCAGTAGTTTGTGGAGCGGTTTCGGCAATGAGCAGTTCTTC	CASSLWSGFGNEQFF	once	TRBV19	TRBJ2-1	.
TGTGCCAGCACTGCGGCGGCTAATGAAAAACTGTTTTTT	CASTAAANEKLFF	.	TRBV5-6	TRBJ1-4	.
TGTGCCACCAAGGACATCTCCTACGAGCAGTACTTC	CATKDISYEQYF	.	TRBV6-5	TRBJ2-7	.
TGTGCCAGCAGCGCATCAGCGGGAACGTACAATGAGCAGTTCTTC	CASSASAGTYNEQFF	.	TRBV9	TRBJ2-1	TRBD2
TGTGCCAGCAGCGTGACAGGGGTGAACACTGAAGCTTTCTTT	CASSVTGVNTEAFF	few	TRBV9	TRBJ1-1	TRBD1
TGTGCCACATATCCGGGACAGTCAGACACTGAAGCTTTCTTT	CATYPGQSDTEAFF	.	TRBV6-5	TRBJ1-1	TRBD1
TGCAGCGTTGACCAGGGCCGCAACACTGAAGCTTTCTTT	CSVDQGRNTEAFF	.	TRBV29-1	TRBJ1-1	.
TGTGCCAGCAGCGTAGACCAGGGTAGTCTCGGGGAGCTGTTTTTT	CASSVDQGSLGELFF	.	TRBV9	TRBJ2-2	.
TGCGCCAGCAGCCAAGATACAGGGAAGTTTACTGGAAACACCATATATTTT	CASSQDTGKFTGNTIYF	few	TRBV4-1	TRBJ1-3	.
TGTGCCAGCAGCCAAGGAGCCGGGTTTTACTATGGCTACACCTTC	CASSQGAGFYYGYTF	.	TRBV14	TRBJ1-2	.
TGTGCCAGCAGCTCAGGGTCAGGGTGGGATACGCAGTATTTT	CASSSGSGWDTQYF	.	TRBV7-9	TRBJ2-3	.
TGTGCCTCCCTAAGCGGTAGCAACACAGATACGCAGTATTTT	CASLSGSNTDTQYF	.	TRBV6-6	TRBJ2-3	.
TGTGCCAGCAGCCCACGCAGGGGTGGGGGCACTGAAGCTTTCTTT	CASSPRRGGGTEAFF	once	TRBV5-8	TRBJ1-1	.
TGTGCCAGCAGCGATTACTCAGGGGGCAGGTCCTACGAGCAGTACTTC	CASSDYSGGRSYEQYF	few	TRBV5-6	TRBJ2-7	TRBD1
TGTGCCAGCAGCTTTAGTCTGAGCGGGAGTATCGGCGAGCAGTACTTC	CASSFSLSGSIGEQYF	once	TRBV5-4	TRBJ2-7	TRBD2
TGTGCCAGCAGCCAAGGGGCCGGGACTAGCGGACCTAATACGCAGTATTTT	CASSQGAGTSGPNTQYF	.	TRBV4-2	TRBJ2-3	TRBD2
TGCGCCAGCAGCTCCCTAGGGAGAGAAGAGACCCAGTACTTC	CASSSLGREETQYF	few	TRBV5-1	TRBJ2-5	.
TGTGCCAGCTCTTCACTTCACCAAGGGGCCAATTCACCCCTCCACTTT	CASSSLHQGANSPLHF	.	TRBV9	TRBJ1-6	.
TGCGCCAGCAGTCCGGTGGTTGGAAACACCATATATTTT	CASSPVVGNTIYF	.	TRBV10-2	TRBJ1-3	.
TGTGCCAGCAGACTACAGGGGGCGGCTGGTGGCTACACCTTC	CASRLQGAAGGYTF	.	TRBV6-6	TRBJ1-2	TRBD1